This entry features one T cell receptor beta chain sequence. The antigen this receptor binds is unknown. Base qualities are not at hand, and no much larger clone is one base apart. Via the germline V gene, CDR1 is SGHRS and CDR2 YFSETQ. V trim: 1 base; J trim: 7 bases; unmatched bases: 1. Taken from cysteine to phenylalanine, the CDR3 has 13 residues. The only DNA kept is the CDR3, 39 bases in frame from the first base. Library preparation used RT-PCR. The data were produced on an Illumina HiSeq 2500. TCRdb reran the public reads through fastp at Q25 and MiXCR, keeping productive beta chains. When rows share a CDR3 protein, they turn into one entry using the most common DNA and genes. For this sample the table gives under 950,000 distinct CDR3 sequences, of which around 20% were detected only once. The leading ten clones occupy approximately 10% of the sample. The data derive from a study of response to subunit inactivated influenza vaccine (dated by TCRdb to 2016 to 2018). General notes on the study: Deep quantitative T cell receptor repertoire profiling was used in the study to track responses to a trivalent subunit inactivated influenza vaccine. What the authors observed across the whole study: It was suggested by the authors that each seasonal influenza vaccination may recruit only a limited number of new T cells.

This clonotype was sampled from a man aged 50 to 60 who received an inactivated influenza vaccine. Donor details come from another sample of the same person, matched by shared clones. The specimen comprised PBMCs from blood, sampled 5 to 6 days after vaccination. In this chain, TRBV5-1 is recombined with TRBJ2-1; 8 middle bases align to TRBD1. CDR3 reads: CASSLRDRNEQFF. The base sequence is TGCGCCAGCAGCTTGAGGGACAGGAATGAGCAGTTCTTC.